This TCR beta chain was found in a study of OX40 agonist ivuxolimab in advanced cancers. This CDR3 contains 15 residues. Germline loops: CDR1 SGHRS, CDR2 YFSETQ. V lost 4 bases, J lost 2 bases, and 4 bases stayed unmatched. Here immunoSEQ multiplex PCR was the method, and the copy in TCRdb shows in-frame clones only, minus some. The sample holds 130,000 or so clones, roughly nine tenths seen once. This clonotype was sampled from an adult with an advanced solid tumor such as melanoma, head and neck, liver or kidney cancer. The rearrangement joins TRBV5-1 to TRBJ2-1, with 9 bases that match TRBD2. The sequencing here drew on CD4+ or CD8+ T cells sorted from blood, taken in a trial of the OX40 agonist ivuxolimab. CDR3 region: CASSPLAGTYNEQFF. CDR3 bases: TGCGCCAGCAGCCCTCTAGCGGGGACCTACAATGAGCAGTTCTTC.